Presented here are 30 T cell receptor beta chains from one specimen sequenced in a study of technical replicates of blood from a few donors. This table comes from immunoSEQ multiplex PCR, and its TCRdb copy is limited to in-frame clones, with some not included. The sample contains 85,000 to 100,000 clones, roughly 95% of which appear only once. The sequencing sample was made of T cells isolated from PBMCs. The source of these receptors is a human donor in good health.

The rearrangement uses TRBV4-1 and TRBJ1-5, with D perhaps TRBD1 (6 bases). The V gene lost 4 bases and the J gene lost 8 bases, with 15 bases spanning the gap. Germline CDR1 is MGHRA and CDR2 is YSYEKL. The CDR3 length is 14 residues. The CDR3 DNA reads TGCGCCAGCAGCCGAAAGGGGGGGAATGAGCCCCAGCATTTT. This encodes CASSRKGGNEPQHF.

The gene calls are TRBV7-9 and TRBJ1-5; possibly TRBD1 for D (5 bases). The CDR3 is made up of 17 amino acids. Trimming removed 0 bases at V and 0 bases at J, with 12 bases between. Germline V gives CDR1 SEHNR, CDR2 FQNEAQ (reference sequence). In DNA form, the CDR3 reads TGTGCCAGCAGCTTAGCCGGACATCACGGTAGCAATCAGCCCCAGCATTTT. The encoded protein is CASSLAGHHGSNQPQHF.

J is TRBJ2-3 and V is TRBV21-1; the table gives TRBD1 as D, unverified against the DNA. TRBV21-1 represents a pseudogene. The CDR3 length is 19 residues. CDR3: CASSKNDSESTLSTDTQYF. CDR3 in DNA: TGTGCCAGCAGCAAAAATGACAGCGAGTCGACTCTTAGCACAGATACGCAGTATTTT.

The chain couples TRBV18 to TRBJ1-1; D gene uncertain. V lost 0 bases to trimming and J lost 1 base, with 12 bases between them. Germline V gene lookup returns CDR1 KGHSH and CDR2 LQKENI. The CDR3 spans 16 residues. This chain's CDR3 is CASSPPSSVRNTEAFF. The CDR3 region has the DNA TGTGCCAGCTCACCACCGTCGTCCGTGAGGAACACTGAAGCTTTCTTT.

The rearrangement links TRBV4-1 to TRBJ2-1, with D hard to call. The germline gives CDR1 MGHRA, CDR2 YSYEKL. The V and J ends lost 3 bases and 6 bases respectively, with 9 bases between them. This CDR3 is 13 amino acids long. The CDR3 DNA sequence: TGCGCCAGCAGCCACCGCAGTCTCAATGAGCAGTTCTTC. It translates to CASSHRSLNEQFF.

This clone was seen only once. The V call is TRBV29-1, the J call TRBJ2-3, with D perhaps matching TRBD1 (5 bases). CDR1 SQVTM and CDR2 ANQGSEA come from the germline V gene. V was shortened by 6 bases and J by 3 bases, with 16 bases between the two germline ends. This CDR3 is built from 14 residues. The CDR3 spells CSVLRGARTDTQYF. In DNA form, the CDR3 reads TGCAGCGTCCTACGTGGGGCAAGGACAGATACGCAGTATTTT.

The genes are TRBV4-1 and TRBJ1-6, with 11 bases that match TRBD1. Germline CDR1 and CDR2: MGHRA and YSYEKL. After removal of 5 bases from V and 10 bases from J, the junction contained 13 bases not matched to a gene. CDR3 size: 17 residues. The CDR3 reads CASSYLPAGQGVSPLHF. CDR3 nucleotide sequence: TGCGCCAGCAGCTATCTCCCCGCGGGACAGGGGGTGTCACCCCTCCACTTT.

This chain uses TRBV5-4 with TRBJ2-7, with 9 bases that match TRBD2. The germline CDR1 and CDR2 sequences are SGHNT and YYREEE (reference sequence). The CDR3 is 14 residues long. V lost 0 bases to trimming and J lost 6 bases; unmatched junction nucleotides: 4. Here the CDR3 reads CASSLGGRAGEQYF. DNA for the CDR3: TGTGCCAGCAGCTTGGGCGGGAGGGCCGGCGAGCAGTACTTC.

This clone was observed a single time. V gene TRBV7-9 combines with J gene TRBJ1-1; D perhaps matches TRBD1 (5 bases). Germline loops: CDR1 SEHNR, CDR2 FQNEAQ (reference sequence). The germline V and J ends were trimmed by 1 base and 6 bases, with 9 bases remaining between them. The length of the CDR3 is 13 residues. The CDR3 DNA sequence: TGTGCCAGCAGCTTAGGTGGACATTCTGAAGCTTTCTTT. It is translated as CASSLGGHSEAFF.

The chain carries TRBV29-1 and TRBJ2-1; 12 bases are shared with TRBD2. This CDR3 contains 15 residues. The germline CDR1 and CDR2 sequences are SQVTM and ANQGSEA. Losses at the gene ends were 7 bases for V and 6 bases for J; bases not matched to a gene: 10. CDR3 sequence: CSGAASGRAGNEQFF. Here the CDR3 DNA reads TGCAGCGGGGCCGCTAGCGGGAGGGCAGGCAATGAGCAGTTCTTC.

This chain uses TRBV5-1 with TRBJ2-1; 8 bases match TRBD2. The germline CDR1 and CDR2 sequences are SGHRS and YFSETQ. The CDR3 runs to 20 residues. V shed 3 bases, J shed 1 base, and the junction held 18 bases outside the gene matches. The CDR3: CASSSWRSVSGEESYNEQFF. CDR3 DNA sequence: TGCGCCAGCAGCTCCTGGAGGTCGGTTAGCGGGGAGGAATCCTACAATGAGCAGTTCTTC.

V and J are TRBV6-1 and TRBJ2-3, with D possibly being TRBD2 (6 bases). CDR1 is MNHNS and CDR2 is SASEGT in the germline V gene. This CDR3 is built from 15 residues. The ends were cut back, 2 bases at V and 0 bases at J, with 9 bases in the middle. The DNA of the CDR3 is TGTGCCAGCAGTGAACTAGCGCTGAGCACAGATACGCAGTATTTT. Protein product: CASSELALSTDTQYF.

The chain uses TRBV5-1 and TRBJ2-7, with D unresolved. The CDR3 consists of 14 residues. V was cut by 1 base and J by 0 bases, with 8 bases left in between. CDR1 is SGHRS and CDR2 is YFSETQ in the germline V gene. In nucleotides, the CDR3 is TGCGCCAGCAGCTTGTTTGGCAGCTCCTACGAGCAGTACTTC. Translating it yields CASSLFGSSYEQYF.

The sample holds one count of this clone. This chain joins TRBV14 and TRBJ1-1; 7 nucleotides align to TRBD1. V shed 3 bases and J 2 bases; nucleotides not matched to a gene: 6. In germline, CDR1 is SGHDN, CDR2 FVKESK. This CDR3 has 15 residues. The CDR3 loop reads CASSHPTGPNTEAFF. In DNA, the CDR3 is TGTGCCAGCAGCCACCCGACAGGGCCCAACACTGAAGCTTTCTTT.

V and J are TRBV18 and TRBJ1-1; D is uncertain. V lost 0 bases to trimming and J lost 3 bases, with 14 bases between them. The CDR3 is 16 residues long. Germline CDR1 is KGHSH and CDR2 is LQKENI. The CDR3 loop is CASSPPPLGSYTEAFF. DNA for the CDR3: TGTGCCAGCTCACCACCGCCCCTTGGGAGTTACACTGAAGCTTTCTTT. The whole variable domain, filled in from reference TRBV18 and TRBJ1-1, reads NAGVMQNPRHLVRRRGQEARLRCSPMKGHSHVYWYRQLPEEGLKFMVYLQKENIIDESGMPKERFSAEFPKEGPSILRIQQVVRGDSAAYFCASSPPPLGSYTEAFFGQGTRLTVV.

The rearrangement joins TRBV10-2 to TRBJ2-5, with 9 bases fitting TRBD2. The CDR3 consists of 15 residues. Losses at the gene ends were 4 bases for V and 5 bases for J; bases not matched to a gene: 8. Looked up from germline, CDR1 is WSHSY and CDR2 is SAAADI. Here the CDR3 DNA reads TGCGCCAGCAGTGGGAGTAGCGGGAGCGAGGAGACCCAGTACTTC. The encoded protein is CASSGSSGSEETQYF.

V is TRBV30 and J is TRBJ1-1; D may be TRBD1 (6 bases). Trimming cost V 0 bases and J 7 bases, with 24 bases left between them. The V gene's germline CDR1 is GTSNPN and CDR2 SVGIG (reference sequence). This CDR3 region has 17 residues. The CDR3 bases are TGTGCCTGGAGTGTTTTCCCCCTCCCGGCGGACAGAGATGAAGCTTTCTTT. This translates into CAWSVFPLPADRDEAFF.

The chain couples TRBV9 to TRBJ2-3, with TRBD2 matching 7 bases. The length of the CDR3 is 16 residues. Germline values: CDR1 SGDLS, CDR2 YYNGEE. V gave up 0 bases and J gave up 0 bases; unmatched junction bases: 4. CDR3 protein: CASSVVGGTSTDTQYF. CDR3 sequence (DNA): TGTGCCAGCAGCGTAGTGGGGGGGACTAGCACAGATACGCAGTATTTT.

The gene calls are TRBV20-1 and TRBJ2-6; a possible D gene is TRBD1 (7 bases). V dropped 6 bases and J dropped 12 bases, with 12 bases sitting between them. The CDR3 consists of 11 residues. CDR1 and CDR2 (germline): DFQATT, SNEGSKA (reference sequence). The DNA for the CDR3 is TGCAGTGCGAGACAGGGAGGCGTCCTGACTTTC. Residues: CSARQGGVLTF.

J is TRBJ1-5 and V is TRBV30, with 8 bases aligning to TRBD1. Trimming took 3 bases from V and 2 from J; bases not matched to a gene: 6. Looked up from germline, CDR1 is GTSNPN and CDR2 is SVGIG (reference sequence). The length of the CDR3 is 15 residues. The CDR3 reads CAWRGGTGGNQPQHF. DNA of the CDR3: TGTGCCTGGAGAGGAGGGACAGGTGGCAATCAGCCCCAGCATTTT.

The J gene is TRBJ1-2, the V gene TRBV5-6; 9 nucleotides line up with TRBD1. The CDR3 is made up of 14 amino acids. Germline CDR1 SGHDT, CDR2 YYEEEE. Trimming took 5 bases from V and 6 from J; bases not matched to a gene: 8. CDR3 sequence reads: CASRWGQGVDGYTF. Here the CDR3 DNA reads TGTGCCAGCAGATGGGGACAGGGTGTAGATGGCTACACCTTC.

The gene calls are TRBV5-6 and TRBJ2-1; D is uncertain. Per the germline V gene, CDR1 is SGHDT and CDR2 is YYEEEE. V was pared by 0 bases and J by 0 bases, with 16 bases between. CDR3 length: 18 residues. The CDR3 loop is CASSLEHGSSSSYNEQFF. The CDR3 bases are TGTGCCAGCAGCTTGGAACACGGGTCTTCGAGCTCCTACAATGAGCAGTTCTTC.

The chain carries TRBV6-5 and TRBJ1-1; D possibly corresponds to TRBD1 (5 bases). The germline V gene has CDR1 MNHEY and CDR2 SVGAGI. CDR3 length: 13 residues. V shed 4 bases and J shed 2 bases, with 8 bases lying between them. The CDR3 loop reads CASSSTVNTEAFF. The CDR3 coding sequence is TGTGCCAGCAGTTCGACAGTTAACACTGAAGCTTTCTTT.

The V call is TRBV11-2, the J call TRBJ1-2; the D is unclear. Germline V CDR1 and CDR2: SGHAT, FQNNGV. The CDR3 consists of 13 residues. The V and J ends lost 5 bases and 8 bases respectively, with 15 bases between them. The CDR3 DNA sequence: TGTGCCAGCAGCAAATCTAGGTCTGGAGGCTACACCTTC. It specifies CASSKSRSGGYTF.

The gene calls are TRBV2 and TRBJ2-1; D might be TRBD2 (6 bases). The V gene lost 3 bases and the J gene lost 0 bases, with 18 bases spanning the gap. The V gene's germline CDR1 is SNHLY and CDR2 FYNNEI. The CDR3 is 18 amino acids. This CDR3 reads CASSESLWRDPSYNEQFF. CDR3 bases: TGTGCCAGCAGTGAGTCCCTTTGGCGGGACCCCTCCTACAATGAGCAGTTCTTC.

The chain couples TRBV4-2 to TRBJ2-7; TRBD1 is a possible D gene (6 bases). This CDR3 has 13 amino acids. Trimming stripped 0 bases from V and 3 bases from J, with 6 bases between. Germline V gene sequence: CDR1 LGHNA, CDR2 YNFKEQ. The CDR3 bases are TGTGCCAGCAGCCAAGAAGGGGGCTACGAGCAGTACTTC. Its translation is CASSQEGGYEQYF.

The chain couples TRBV5-4 to TRBJ2-5; 8 nucleotides align to TRBD2. CDR3 length equals 15 residues. The junction had 11 bases not matched to a gene; V was cut back by 5 bases and J by 5 bases. From germline, CDR1 is SGHNT and CDR2 YYREEE (reference sequence). The CDR3 region is CASSSPGLESETQYF. CDR3 nucleotide sequence: TGTGCCAGCAGTTCCCCGGGACTAGAGTCTGAGACCCAGTACTTC. Variable domain in full (rest from reference TRBV5-4 and TRBJ2-5): ETGVTQSPTHLIKTRGQQVTLRCSSQSGHNTVSWYQQALGQGPQFIFQYYREEENGRGNFPPRFSGLQFPNYSSELNVNALELDDSALYLCASSSPGLESETQYFGPGTRLLVL.

The chain carries TRBV30 and TRBJ1-2; the D gene is possibly TRBD1 (5 bases). Germline CDR1 and CDR2: GTSNPN and SVGIG (reference sequence). V shed 2 bases and J shed 8 bases, with 15 bases lying between them. This CDR3 comprises 13 residues. The chain's CDR3 is CAWSFHGGNGYTF. The CDR3 DNA reads TGTGCCTGGAGTTTCCACGGGGGTAACGGCTACACCTTC. Supplemented by reference TRBV30 and TRBJ1-2, the full variable domain reads SQTIHQWPATLVQPVGSPLSLECTVEGTSNPNLYWYRQAAGRGLQLLFYSVGIGQISSEVPQNLSASRPQDRQFILSSKKLLLSDSGFYLCAWSFHGGNGYTFGSGTRLTVV.

The rearrangement joins TRBV5-1 to TRBJ1-1; D is unresolved. V was clipped by 4 bases and J by 4 bases, with 20 bases between them. This CDR3 contains 16 residues. Germline loops: CDR1 SGHRS, CDR2 YFSETQ. CDR3 DNA sequence: TGCGCCAGCAGCGCACCCCCCCGGTACCCCATCACTGAAGCTTTCTTT. Amino acids: CASSAPPRYPITEAFF. Based on the CDR3 plus reference TRBV5-1 and TRBJ1-1, the full variable domain is KAGVTQTPRYLIKTRGQQVTLSCSPISGHRSVSWYQQTPGQGLQFLFEYFSETQRNKGNFPGRFSGRQFSNSRSEMNVSTLELGDSALYLCASSAPPRYPITEAFFGQGTRLTVV.

V is TRBV7-9 and J is TRBJ2-1; unclear D gene. The CDR3 runs 16 residues. The V and J ends lost 4 bases and 1 base respectively, with 14 bases between them. CDR1 and CDR2 (germline): SEHNR, FQNEAQ (reference sequence). The CDR3 region has the DNA TGTGCCAGCAGCTACGGTTCTAGGAGTTCCTACAATGAGCAGTTCTTC. Translated, it gives CASSYGSRSSYNEQFF.